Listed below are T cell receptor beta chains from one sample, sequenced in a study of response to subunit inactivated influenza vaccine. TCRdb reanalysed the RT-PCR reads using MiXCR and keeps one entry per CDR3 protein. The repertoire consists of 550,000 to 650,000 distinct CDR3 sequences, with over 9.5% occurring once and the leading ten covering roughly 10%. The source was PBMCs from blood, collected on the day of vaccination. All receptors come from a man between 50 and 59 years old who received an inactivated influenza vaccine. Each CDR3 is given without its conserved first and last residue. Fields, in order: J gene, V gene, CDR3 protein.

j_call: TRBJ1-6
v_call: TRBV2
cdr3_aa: AISGTRISYNSPLH

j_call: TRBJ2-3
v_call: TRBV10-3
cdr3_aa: AVHREAGSTDTQY

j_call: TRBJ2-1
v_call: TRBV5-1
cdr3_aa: ASSSRTSGGFSSYNEQF

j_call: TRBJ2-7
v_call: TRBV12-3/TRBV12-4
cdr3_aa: ASSATSGRAYEQY

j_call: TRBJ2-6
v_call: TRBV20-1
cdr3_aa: SALSLDRGPVGANVLT

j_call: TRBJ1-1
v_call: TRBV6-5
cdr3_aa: ASSYTAGNTEAF

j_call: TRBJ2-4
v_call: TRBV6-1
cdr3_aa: ASSPLAGGLQAKNIQY

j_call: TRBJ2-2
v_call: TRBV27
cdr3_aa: ASKYRGSLLKDTGELF

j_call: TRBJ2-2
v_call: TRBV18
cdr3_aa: ASSPGGANTGELF

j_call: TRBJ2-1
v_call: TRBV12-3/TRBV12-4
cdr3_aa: ASSHGPPRPEQF

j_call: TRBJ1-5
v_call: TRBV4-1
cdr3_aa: ASTITVADRSNQPQH

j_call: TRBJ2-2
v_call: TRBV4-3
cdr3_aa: ASSQGTSEHTGELF

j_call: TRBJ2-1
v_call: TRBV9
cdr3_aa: ASSVGESPYNEQF

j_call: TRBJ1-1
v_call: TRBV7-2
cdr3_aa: ASSEQGGTEAF

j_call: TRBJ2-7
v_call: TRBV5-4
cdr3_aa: ASSYRQSSYEQY

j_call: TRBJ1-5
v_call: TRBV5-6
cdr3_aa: ASSSIGAGGPQH

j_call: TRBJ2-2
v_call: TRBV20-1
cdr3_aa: SARTLAGGNTGELF

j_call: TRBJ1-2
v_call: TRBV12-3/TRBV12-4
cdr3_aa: ATARGTGHGYT

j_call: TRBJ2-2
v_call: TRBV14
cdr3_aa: ASSQDYGTVHTGELF

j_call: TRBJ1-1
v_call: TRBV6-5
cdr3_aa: ASSYFTAPLEAF

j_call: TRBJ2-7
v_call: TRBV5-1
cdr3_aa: ASSLGGAGISYEQY

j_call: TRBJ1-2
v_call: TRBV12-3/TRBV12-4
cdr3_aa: ASSSVPNYGYT

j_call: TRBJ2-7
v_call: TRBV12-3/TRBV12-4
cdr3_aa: ASRTSGRPKGEQY

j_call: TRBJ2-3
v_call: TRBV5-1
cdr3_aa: ASSLAASSSTDTQY

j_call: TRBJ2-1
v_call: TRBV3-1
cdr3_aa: ATTQDSTSLSSYNEQF

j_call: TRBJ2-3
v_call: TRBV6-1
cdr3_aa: ASSDGTRKNTQY

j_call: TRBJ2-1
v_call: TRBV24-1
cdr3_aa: ATSDLGRRGPNEQF

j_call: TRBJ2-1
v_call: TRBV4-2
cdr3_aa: ASSQDPGQGTSGAYNEQF

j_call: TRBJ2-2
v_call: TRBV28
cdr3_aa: ASSLHSTNTGELF

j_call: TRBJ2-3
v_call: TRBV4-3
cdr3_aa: ASSQDRLAGADTQY

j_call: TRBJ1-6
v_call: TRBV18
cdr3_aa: ASSPSSTGGSPLH

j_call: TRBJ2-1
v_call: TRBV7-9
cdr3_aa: ASSLRDRGYNEQF

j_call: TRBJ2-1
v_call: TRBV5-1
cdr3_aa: ASRFIGLSSYNEQF

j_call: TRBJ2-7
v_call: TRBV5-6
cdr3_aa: ASSLVSAGISSYEQY

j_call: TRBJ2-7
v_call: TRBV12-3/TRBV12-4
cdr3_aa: ASSLETGQSYEQY

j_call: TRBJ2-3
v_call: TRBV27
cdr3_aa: ASSLGRKNTDTQY

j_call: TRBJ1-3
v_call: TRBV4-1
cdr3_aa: ASSQTGSFGNTIY

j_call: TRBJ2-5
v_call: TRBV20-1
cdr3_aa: SARVVGAGAQETQY